This T cell receptor (beta chain) was identified in a study of cytomegalovirus exposure and HLA in healthy donors. General study points: Fewer N-insertions than the roughly 600-donor mean were reportedly shown by an Asian-associated ancestry cluster in a later analysis.

A multiplex PCR was run with 60 Vbeta primers and 13 Jbeta primers. The authors' processing: As a later analysis found, there were around 86 million unique TCR beta chains, of which roughly 11 million were shared. Assay used: immunoSEQ multiplex PCR; TCRdb lists only in-frame clones, some missing. That table furnishes V, J and clone size, whereas the DNA furnished D and trimming. This sample yields roughly 100,000 clones, of which over 9.5% are seen a single time; about 16% belongs to the top ten. This clone has only a few counts. Its antigen remains unknown. CDR1 SEHNR and CDR2 FQNEAQ come from the germline V gene (reference sequence). J lost 3 bases, V lost 5 bases, and 4 bases had no gene match. This CDR3 region has 14 residues.

Sequencing was carried out using PBMCs. This TCR came from a man aged 35 to 55 in good health and CMV-seropositive. This rearrangement joins TRBV7-9 to TRBJ1-2, with TRBD1 matching over 9 bases. Written as DNA, the CDR3 is TGTGCCAGCAGCGCGGGACAGGGAGACTATGGCTACACCTTC. Translated, it gives CASSAGQGDYGYTF.